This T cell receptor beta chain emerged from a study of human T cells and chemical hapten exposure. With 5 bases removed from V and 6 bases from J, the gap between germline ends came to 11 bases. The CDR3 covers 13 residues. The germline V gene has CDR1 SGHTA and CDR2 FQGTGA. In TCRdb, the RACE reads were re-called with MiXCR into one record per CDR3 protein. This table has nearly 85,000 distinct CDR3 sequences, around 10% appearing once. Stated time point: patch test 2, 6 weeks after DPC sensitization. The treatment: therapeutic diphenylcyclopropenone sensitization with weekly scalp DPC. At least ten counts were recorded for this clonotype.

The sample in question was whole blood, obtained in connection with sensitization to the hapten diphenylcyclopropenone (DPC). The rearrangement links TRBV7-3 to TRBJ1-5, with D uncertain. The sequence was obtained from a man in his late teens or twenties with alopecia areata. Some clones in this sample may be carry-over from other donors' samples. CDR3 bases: TGTGCCAGCAGCCCAAGGCCGGGTCAGCCCCAGCATTTT. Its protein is CASSPRPGQPQHF.